Listed here is a single T cell receptor beta chain. The CDR3 loop spans 13 amino acids. The V gene's germline CDR1 is MNHEY and CDR2 SVGAGI. V lost 10 bases and J lost 0, with 13 bases in between. The sample belongs to a study of blood T cell repertoires in COVID-19. Whole-study context: From T cells, B-cell-depleted T cells, or PBMCs came the material, which was cDNA or gDNA.

Methods used by the authors: Nucleated cell number was recorded as an estimate derived from reference gene primer amplification. Assay: immunoSEQ multiplex PCR; the TCRdb copy retains only in-frame clones and omits some. V, J and clone size reflect that table, while D and trimming were determined from the DNA. Of 260,000 or so clones detected, more than 75% appear once; the ten largest clones hold about 16%. This receptor was taken from a man younger than 35 who had recovered from COVID-19. The chain recombines TRBV6-5 with TRBJ2-7; possibly TRBD1 for D (5 bases). Input material: PBMCs or T cells enriched from blood (not recorded which). In DNA form, the CDR3 reads TGTGCCATCGGGTCAGGGTACTCCTACGAGCAGTACTTC. This codes for CAIGSGYSYEQYF.